The 17 T cell receptor beta chains below all came from one sample that was sequenced in a study of T cell responses to AZD1222 COVID-19 vaccine. The assay was immunoSEQ multiplex PCR, and TCRdb's table has in-frame clones only and misses some. Of about 120,000 clones in the sample, roughly 87% are singletons; the top ten hold 2.5% to 3%. Sequencing was performed on peripheral blood, taken 28 days after the second AZD1222 dose. The receptors shown here come from an adult who received the AZD1222 COVID-19 vaccine.

The rearrangement joins TRBV19 to TRBJ1-4; TRBD1 agrees at 7 bases. Trimming took 10 bases from V and 3 from J; bases not matched to a gene: 8. The CDR3 has 14 residues. The germline V gene encodes CDR1 LNHDA and CDR2 SQIVND (reference sequence). The CDR3 DNA reads TGTGCCACCAGAACAGGGGATGCTAATGAAAAACTGTTTTTT. Its translation: CATRTGDANEKLFF. Based on the CDR3 plus reference TRBV19 and TRBJ1-4, the full variable domain is DGGITQSPKYLFRKEGQNVTLSCEQNLNHDAMYWYRQDPGQGLRLIYYSQIVNDFQKGDIAEGYSVSREKKESFPLTVTSAQKNPTAFYLCATRTGDANEKLFFGSGTQLSVL.

This rearrangement joins TRBV11-2 to TRBJ1-5; D is ambiguous. Trimming removed 1 base from V and 7 bases from J, with 14 bases in between. The CDR3 length is 15 residues. Germline V gives CDR1 SGHAT, CDR2 FQNNGV. CDR3 coding DNA: TGTGCCAGCAGCTTAGTGGACGGGGATGGGCAGCCCCAGCATTTT. Its translation: CASSLVDGDGQPQHF.

This clone was detected once. The J gene is TRBJ2-5, the V gene TRBV11-3, with D unclear. Per the germline V gene, CDR1 is SGHNT and CDR2 is YENEEA. The CDR3 totals 13 residues. V shed 1 base and J shed 1 base, with 4 bases lying between them. As DNA, the CDR3 is TGTGCCAGCAGCTTAGTACCCCAAGAGACCCAGTACTTC. Protein: CASSLVPQETQYF. Full variable domain (missing parts from reference TRBV11-3 and TRBJ2-5): EAGVVQSPRYKIIEKKQPVAFWCNPISGHNTLYWYLQNLGQGPELLIRYENEEAVDDSQLPKDRFSAERLKGVDSTLKIQPAELGDSAVYLCASSLVPQETQYFGPGTRLLVL.

This clone turned up a few times. The chain has TRBV15 and TRBJ2-7, with TRBD2 matching over 12 bases. The germline V gene encodes CDR1 LNHNV and CDR2 YYDKDF (reference sequence). V was pared by 6 bases and J by 2 bases, with 8 bases of the junction left unmatched. The CDR3 contains 16 residues. The DNA of the CDR3 is TGTGCCACCAGTAAGACTAGCGGGGGTACTACCTACGAGCAGTACTTC. It is translated as CATSKTSGGTTYEQYF.

V is TRBV7-7 and J is TRBJ2-1, with D tentatively TRBD1 (6 bases). Germline CDR1 reads SSHAT; CDR2 reads FNYEAQ (reference sequence). This CDR3 region has 16 residues. V was clipped by 5 bases and J by 6 bases, with 20 bases between them. The CDR3 here is CASSDSPRGRSNEQFF. In DNA form, the CDR3 reads TGTGCCAGCAGCGATAGCCCCAGGGGCAGAAGCAATGAGCAGTTCTTC.

CDR3 sequence: CASSPTTENIQYF. The CDR3 region has the DNA TGTGCCAGCTCACCAACAACAGAAAACATTCAGTACTTC. The chain couples TRBV18 to TRBJ2-4, with D uncertain. Germline V gives CDR1 KGHSH, CDR2 LQKENI. V was clipped by 2 bases and J by 5 bases, with 7 bases between them. The CDR3 loop spans 13 amino acids.

V gene TRBV18 combines with J gene TRBJ1-6, with 7 nucleotides matching TRBD1. This CDR3 contains 16 residues. Germline CDR1 is KGHSH and CDR2 is LQKENI. Trimming removed 6 bases from V and 4 bases from J; junction bases left unmatched: 9. The CDR3 reads CASSEEQGEYNSPLHF. The CDR3 coding sequence is TGTGCCAGCTCCGAGGAGCAGGGGGAATATAATTCACCCCTCCACTTT.

This clone was recorded only once. The chain carries TRBV7-3 and TRBJ2-1; 12 bases map to TRBD1. Trimming at V came to 4 bases and at J to 7 bases, leaving 8 bases not matched to a gene. The CDR3 runs 16 residues. Per the germline V gene, CDR1 is SGHTA and CDR2 is FQGTGA. The CDR3 nucleotides are TGTGCCAGCAGCTCCGCCGGGACAGGGGGCATGAATGAGCAGTTCTTC. It yields the protein CASSSAGTGGMNEQFF.

The V gene is TRBV25-1, the J gene TRBJ2-1; 8 nucleotides line up with TRBD2. V shed 5 bases, J shed 5 bases, and the junction held 8 bases outside the gene matches. This CDR3 spans 15 amino acids. Germline V lookup: CDR1 MGHDK, CDR2 SYGVNS. For the CDR3, the DNA is TGTGCCAGCAGTAAATGGGGGACTAGGGACAATGAGCAGTTCTTC. It is translated as CASSKWGTRDNEQFF.

This chain links TRBV19 with TRBJ1-5, with D tentatively TRBD1 (5 bases). From germline, CDR1 is LNHDA and CDR2 SQIVND (reference sequence). CDR3 length equals 15 residues. Deletions cut 3 bases from V and 0 bases from J, with 9 bases between. The CDR3, as DNA: TGTGCCAGTAGTATCCAGGACAATAGCAATCAGCCCCAGCATTTT. This codes for CASSIQDNSNQPQHF.

CDR3 in DNA: TGTGCCAGCAGACCTGGACTAGCGGGGATGAATGAGCAGTTCTTC. Translating gives CASRPGLAGMNEQFF. The genes are TRBV6-2 or TRBV6-3 and TRBJ2-1; 12 nucleotides match TRBD2. The germline CDR1 and CDR2 sequences are MNHEY and SVGEGT. Unmatched junction bases numbered 7, after V lost 6 bases and J lost 7 bases. CDR3 length equals 15 residues.

The chain uses TRBV3-1 (or the pseudogene TRBV3-2) and TRBJ1-6; no reliable D call. The CDR3 length is 16 residues. Between the trimmed V and J ends, which lost 2 bases and 7 bases, there was a span of 15 bases. Germline assignment: CDR1 LGHDT and CDR2 YNNKEL (reference sequence). As DNA, the CDR3 is TGTGCCAGCAGCCAAAACTCTAGGGCAGAAAATTCACCCCTCCACTTT. Amino acids: CASSQNSRAENSPLHF.

The chain is built from TRBV30 and TRBJ2-7; the D is unclear. V was pared by 4 bases and J by 5 bases, with 18 bases between. The CDR3 sequence is 14 residues long. Per the germline V gene, CDR1 is GTSNPN and CDR2 is SVGIG (reference sequence). The CDR3 DNA is TGTGCCTGGAACCCGGGCCCCAACCCGGACGAGCAGTACTTC. Residues: CAWNPGPNPDEQYF.

This clone has just a few counts. The chain has TRBV7-2 and TRBJ1-1; tentative D call: TRBD1 (5 bases). CDR1 and CDR2 from the germline V gene are SGHTA and FQGNSA. V was trimmed by 0 bases and J by 8 bases, leaving 13 bases between them. The CDR3 runs 14 residues. In DNA, the CDR3 is TGTGCCAGCAGCTTAGCGCGGGGGGAGGGCGAAGCTTTCTTT. Its protein is CASSLARGEGEAFF.

V gene TRBV28 combines with J gene TRBJ1-2; TRBD1 might be the D (6 bases). This CDR3 spans 13 amino acids. Germline V gene sequence: CDR1 MDHEN, CDR2 SYDVKM. V was pared by 7 bases and J by 6 bases, with 15 bases between. CDR3 in amino acids: CASKTRAGDGYTF. The DNA for the CDR3 is TGTGCCAGCAAAACAAGGGCAGGGGATGGCTACACCTTC.

The genes are TRBV6-2 or TRBV6-3 and TRBJ2-3; D is undetermined. The CDR3 length is 13 residues. Germline assignment: CDR1 MNHEY and CDR2 SVGEGT. V was pared by 5 bases and J by 3 bases, with 9 bases between. The CDR3 bases are TGTGCCAGCAGTCCCGTATGGACAGATACGCAGTATTTT. This gives the protein CASSPVWTDTQYF.

This sequence joins TRBV7-9 and TRBJ1-2, with D maybe TRBD1 (5 bases). From germline, CDR1 is SEHNR and CDR2 FQNEAQ (reference sequence). Trimming cost V 5 bases and J 6 bases, with 10 bases left between them. The CDR3 has 12 amino acids. The DNA of the CDR3 is TGTGCCAGCAGCCCAGACAGTAATGGCTACACCTTC. This sequence encodes CASSPDSNGYTF.